The 8 T cell receptor beta chains below were found in one sample sequenced in a study of cytomegalovirus exposure and HLA in healthy donors. PCR involved 60 Vbeta and 13 Jbeta primers. Some clones are missing from TCRdb's copy, which holds only in-frame ones; the method was immunoSEQ multiplex PCR. This table holds some 180,000 clones, 80% to 90% found once. The sample taken for sequencing was PBMCs. The receptors were sampled from a man aged 35 to 55 in good health and CMV-seropositive.

CDR3 region: CAWSVSYEQYF. CDR3 nucleotide sequence: TGTGCCTGGAGTGTTAGCTACGAGCAGTACTTC. The chain combines TRBV30 with TRBJ2-5; D is unclear. Near its end, the DNA agrees better with TRBJ2-7, so the J call may be wrong. Germline V gene data show CDR1 as GTSNPN and CDR2 as SVGIG (reference sequence). This CDR3 spans 11 amino acids.

The CDR3 nucleotides are TGTGCCAGCAGCCCGGACAGGGGGCAAAGCAAGTACTTC. This sequence encodes CASSPDRGQSKYF. The V and J genes are TRBV5-6 and TRBJ2-5; 11 bases are a match to TRBD1. CDR1 is SGHDT, CDR2 YYEEEE, per germline. J lost 12 bases, V lost 4 bases, and 8 bases had no gene match. CDR3 length equals 13 residues.

V and J are TRBV19 and TRBJ2-1; TRBD2 matches at 9 bases. J gave up 6 bases and V 7 bases, and 13 bases lay outside the gene matches. This CDR3 has 16 residues. Germline CDR1 reads LNHDA; CDR2 reads SQIVND (reference sequence). Here the CDR3 reads CASKLWGVAGANEQFF. The DNA for the CDR3 is TGTGCCAGTAAGTTGTGGGGAGTAGCGGGAGCCAATGAGCAGTTCTTC.

The chain couples TRBV12-5 to TRBJ1-2; D is ambiguous. Per germline, CDR1 LGHNT and CDR2 FRNRAP. Trimming took 4 bases from V and 6 from J, leaving 21 bases between them. The CDR3 runs 16 residues. CDR3 protein: CASGSTRGRPPHGYTF. The CDR3 DNA reads as TGTGCTAGTGGTTCTACCCGCGGGCGTCCCCCCCATGGCTACACCTTC.

In its sample, this clone was seen many times. The V gene is TRBV6-4, the J gene TRBJ2-2, with D possibly being TRBD2 (6 bases). The CDR3 runs to 13 residues. Trimming left V 4 bases short and J 6 bases short, with 9 bases between. Germline assignment: CDR1 MRHNA and CDR2 SNTAGT. CDR3 residues: CASSVGEAGELFF. CDR3 DNA: TGTGCCAGCAGTGTTGGGGAGGCCGGGGAGCTGTTTTTT.

The rearrangement uses TRBV9 and TRBJ2-1; possibly TRBD1 for D (6 bases). Germline V gene sequence: CDR1 SGDLS, CDR2 YYNGEE. V lost 4 bases and J lost 7, with 15 bases in between. This CDR3 spans 14 amino acids. The CDR3 nucleotides are TGTGCCAGCAGCCGAACGGACAGTCTGAATGAGCAGTTCTTC. Protein: CASSRTDSLNEQFF.

V and J are TRBV7-2 and TRBJ1-5; the D is unclear. CDR1 SGHTA and CDR2 FQGNSA come from the germline V gene. The CDR3 is 13 amino acids. V lost 5 bases, J lost 16 bases, and 21 bases lay in between. CDR3 sequence (DNA): TGTGCCAGCAGCCCAACAACGACGGGGAATAGACATTTT. It translates to CASSPTTTGNRHF.

This chain connects TRBV7-2 to TRBJ1-2, with 7 bases fitting TRBD1. The V segment lost 5 bases and the J segment 4 bases; nucleotides outside the gene matches: 4. This CDR3 is 13 amino acids long. Looked up from germline, CDR1 is SGHTA and CDR2 is FQGNSA. The CDR3 nucleotides read TGTGCCAGCAGCACGGACAGGTTCTATGGCTACACCTTC. This translates into CASSTDRFYGYTF.